Following are 20 T cell receptor beta chains from one sample sequenced in a study of blood T cell repertoires in COVID-19. Here immunoSEQ multiplex PCR was the method, and the copy in TCRdb shows in-frame clones only, minus some. The sample has about half a million clones, roughly nine tenths seen once. Sequences were obtained from PBMCs or T cells enriched from blood (not recorded which). These receptors all stem from an older woman who had recovered from COVID-19.

This clone was seen only a few times. The sample contains more than one DNA sequence encoding this CDR3. As DNA, the CDR3 is TGTGCCAGCAGCTTGACCGGGGACACTGAAGCTTTCTTT. Residues: CASSLTGDTEAFF. J is TRBJ1-1 and V is TRBV7-9; D is unclear. CDR3 length equals 13 residues. V was clipped by 3 bases and J by 3 bases, with 8 bases between them. Germline assignment: CDR1 SEHNR and CDR2 FQNEAQ (reference sequence).

The chain carries TRBV2 and TRBJ1-1, with D perhaps TRBD1 (6 bases). CDR1 is SNHLY, CDR2 FYNNEI, per germline. This CDR3 has 12 residues. V lost 6 bases and J 8 bases, leaving 13 bases between the germline ends. The CDR3 DNA sequence: TGTGCCAGCAGATACCACACAGGGGAAGCTTTCTTT. It codes for CASRYHTGEAFF.

This chain joins TRBV7-9 and TRBJ2-1; the D gene is possibly TRBD2 (6 bases). Germline V CDR1 and CDR2: SEHNR, FQNEAQ (reference sequence). The V and J ends lost 9 bases and 4 bases respectively, with 25 bases between them. The CDR3 consists of 17 residues. DNA for the CDR3: TGTGCCAGTTCGACCCCGGGGGAAGGGCCGGGGTACAATGAGCAGTTCTTC. It is translated as CASSTPGEGPGYNEQFF.

V and J are TRBV10-3 and TRBJ1-5; no firm D call. Trimming removed 8 bases from V and 0 bases from J, with 14 bases in between. The CDR3 contains 15 residues. Germline V CDR1 and CDR2: ENHRY, SYGVKD. In nucleotides, the CDR3 is TGTGCCATCTCAAGCGGTGTGGATAGCAATCAGCCCCAGCATTTT. It yields the protein CAISSGVDSNQPQHF.

The chain has TRBV18 and TRBJ1-2, with a tentative D call TRBD1 (6 bases). Germline CDR1 reads KGHSH; CDR2 reads LQKENI. This CDR3 is built from 16 residues. V gave up 1 base and J gave up 0 bases, with 12 bases separating them. CDR3 DNA: TGTGCCAGCTCACCACAATGGGGGCTTACTAACTATGGCTACACCTTC. Amino acid sequence: CASSPQWGLTNYGYTF.

The chain joins TRBV30 to TRBJ1-4; D remains unclear. Trimming took off 8 bases at V and 1 base at J, with 5 bases between the two ends. Germline V gene sequence: CDR1 GTSNPN, CDR2 SVGIG (reference sequence). This CDR3 is built from 11 residues. CDR3: CAGITNEKLFF. CDR3 coding DNA: TGTGCCGGCATAACTAATGAAAAACTGTTTTTT.

For the CDR3, the DNA is TGCGCCAGCAGCTTTCCGTCAGATACGCAGTATTTT. Protein sequence: CASSFPSDTQYF. The chain has TRBV5-1 and TRBJ2-3, with D hard to call. The germline V gene encodes CDR1 SGHRS and CDR2 YFSETQ. With 2 bases removed from V and 4 bases from J, the gap between germline ends came to 5 bases. This CDR3 has 12 amino acids.

This chain links TRBV5-1 with TRBJ2-5; TRBD1 matches at 9 bases. Germline V gives CDR1 SGHRS, CDR2 YFSETQ. The CDR3 covers 15 residues. The ends lost 4 bases at V and 2 bases at J; junction bases unmatched: 6. DNA for the CDR3: TGCGCCAGCAGCAAAACAGGGGGCGGGCAAGAGACCCAGTACTTC. Translating gives CASSKTGGGQETQYF.

The rearrangement links TRBV5-1 to TRBJ1-4; 7 bases are shared with TRBD1. This CDR3 spans 16 amino acids. With 3 bases clipped from V and 5 bases from J, the junction kept 10 bases outside the gene matches. The germline V gene has CDR1 SGHRS and CDR2 YFSETQ. The CDR3: CASSSASGTENEKLFF. In DNA form, the CDR3 reads TGCGCCAGCAGCTCCGCATCCGGGACAGAGAATGAAAAACTGTTTTTT.

The genes are TRBV5-5 and TRBJ2-7, with 15 bases that match TRBD2. CDR1 is SGHKS and CDR2 is YYEKEE in the germline V gene (reference sequence). The V segment lost 4 bases and the J segment 6 bases; nucleotides outside the gene matches: 14. The CDR3 sequence is 18 residues long. CDR3 DNA sequence: TGTGCCAGCAGCCCCTACGGACTAGCGGGGGGGCCGAACATCGAGCAGTACTTC. Translation: CASSPYGLAGGPNIEQYF.

The chain has TRBV19 and TRBJ1-1; D is unclear. V was cut by 5 bases and J by 1 base, with 14 bases left in between. Germline V CDR1 and CDR2: LNHDA, SQIVND (reference sequence). The CDR3 totals 15 residues. CDR3 protein: CASSDFNRPNTEAFF. The CDR3 DNA sequence: TGTGCCAGTAGTGACTTTAACCGACCGAACACTGAAGCTTTCTTT.

The rearrangement links TRBV9 to TRBJ1-4, with D perhaps matching TRBD1 (5 bases). Germline CDR1 and CDR2: SGDLS and YYNGEE. V was trimmed by 0 bases and J by 8 bases, leaving 14 bases between them. This CDR3 comprises 15 residues. CDR3 sequence (DNA): TGTGCCAGCAGCGTAGTCGGGGGAGTAGAGGAAAAACTGTTTTTT. Amino acids: CASSVVGGVEEKLFF.

The chain joins TRBV27 to TRBJ2-6, with D perhaps TRBD2 (6 bases). There are 20 residues in the CDR3. Germline CDR1 MNHEY, CDR2 SMNVEV (reference sequence). With 6 bases removed from V and 0 bases from J, the gap between germline ends came to 24 bases. The CDR3 DNA sequence: TGTGCCAGCAGCGGAAGTTTTGTTAGCGGAATGAACTCTGGGGCCAACGTCCTGACTTTC. It is translated as CASSGSFVSGMNSGANVLTF.

This chain uses TRBV10-3 with TRBJ1-2, with a weak D call TRBD1 (5 bases). Germline-derived CDR1 and CDR2 are ENHRY and SYGVKD. V was cut by 0 bases and J by 5 bases, with 22 bases left in between. This CDR3 contains 18 residues. The CDR3 coding sequence is TGTGCCATCAGTGAGTCCCCGCATGAAGGGGTGGGCAAGTATGGCTACACCTTC. Translating it yields CAISESPHEGVGKYGYTF.

The rearrangement joins TRBV7-2 to TRBJ2-7, with 9 bases that match TRBD2. This CDR3 is built from 17 residues. The germline V gene has CDR1 SGHTA and CDR2 FQGNSA. V lost 5 bases, J lost 4 bases, and 15 bases stayed unmatched. The CDR3 is CASSRGGLAGWLYEQYF. The CDR3 bases are TGTGCCAGCAGCCGGGGGGGGCTAGCGGGGTGGTTGTACGAGCAGTACTTC.

V and J are TRBV30 and TRBJ2-2; D is unclear. Germline values: CDR1 GTSNPN, CDR2 SVGIG (reference sequence). V lost 5 bases and J lost 7, with 11 bases in between. The CDR3 loop spans 12 amino acids. The CDR3 DNA follows: TGTGCCTGGGGCACGGGTCTCGGGGAGCTGTTTTTT. Translation gives CAWGTGLGELFF.

The CDR3 DNA sequence: TGTGCCAGCAGTGGATCAGGGGAAGGGACAAAGCGGCAGTACTTC. It yields the protein CASSGSGEGTKRQYF. This chain uses TRBV2 with TRBJ2-7, with a weak D call TRBD1 (6 bases). The CDR3 runs 15 residues. The germline V gene has CDR1 SNHLY and CDR2 FYNNEI. V lost 4 bases, J lost 9 bases, and 22 bases lay in between.

V is TRBV9 and J is TRBJ1-5, with D unclear. V lost 0 bases, J lost 4 bases, and 5 bases lay in between. Per germline, CDR1 SGDLS and CDR2 YYNGEE. This CDR3 has 13 residues. CDR3 DNA: TGTGCCAGCAGCGTAGGTCAAAATCAGCCCCAGCATTTT. Translated: CASSVGQNQPQHF.

This chain joins TRBV14 and TRBJ2-2, with 7 bases fitting TRBD1. The CDR3 is made up of 14 amino acids. The trim removed 4 bases at V and 7 bases at J, leaving 6 bases unmatched. Germline CDR1 reads SGHDN; CDR2 reads FVKESK. This chain's CDR3 is CASSPDRVGGELFF. The DNA of the CDR3 is TGTGCCAGCAGCCCAGACAGGGTCGGCGGGGAGCTGTTTTTT.

The chain employs TRBV10-3 and TRBJ2-3; 10 bases align to TRBD1. The CDR3 is 17 residues long. Germline CDR1 is ENHRY and CDR2 is SYGVKD. V trimming: 0 bases; J trimming: 0 bases; junction bases outside the gene matches: 3. The CDR3 nucleotides are TGTGCCATCAGTGAGTCGGGACAGGGGAAAAGCACAGATACGCAGTATTTT. Encoded protein: CAISESGQGKSTDTQYF.